This T cell receptor beta chain originates from a study of control samples from healthy donors and cancer patients. Only in-frame clones appear in the TCRdb table, and some are missing; sequencing was by immunoSEQ multiplex PCR. Among some 410,000 clones, approximately 92% were seen once, and the ten largest hold 5% to 8%. Sequenced material: PBMCs. The source is a man aged 35-49 years with head and neck cancer.

CDR3 in DNA: TGTGCCAGCAGCCTGAGCAGGAGAATGAACACTGAAGCTTTCTTT. The encoded protein is CASSLSRRMNTEAFF. The V gene is TRBV11-1, the J gene TRBJ1-1; no clear D. The CDR3 has 15 residues. V was trimmed by 5 bases and J by 0 bases, leaving 13 bases between them. The V gene's germline CDR1 is SGHAT and CDR2 FQDESV (reference sequence).